Shown below are 11 T cell receptor beta chains from a single sample sequenced in a study of identical twins. MiXCR, run by TCRdb on the 5' RACE reads, gives a single entry per CDR3 protein. Of approximately 700,000 distinct CDR3 sequences listed, over 15% are singletons. These same data were also listed under a study on T cells expressing NK-cell markers.

The sequenced sample consisted of PBMCs. These receptors all stem from a woman under 30 in good health.

This clonotype was recorded a few times. V and J are TRBV12-3 or TRBV12-4 and TRBJ2-5, with D possibly called TRBD1 or TRBD2 (5 bases each). Trimming removed 11 bases from V and 7 bases from J, with 35 bases in between. CDR3 size: 18 residues. CDR3 nucleotides: TGTGCCTTCAGTTTCGGAACTCGGGGCGGCAACCAGAGGGGGACCCAGTACTTC. Its translation is CAFSFGTRGGNQRGTQYF.

This clonotype has a handful of counts. V usage is TRBV5-5 and J usage is TRBJ2-1; D is possibly TRBD2 (5 bases). This CDR3 is 15 amino acids long. Germline V lookup: CDR1 SGHKS, CDR2 YYEKEE (reference sequence). V dropped 3 bases and J dropped 0 bases, with 10 bases sitting between them. The CDR3 DNA reads as TGTGCCAGCAGCTCCGGGGAAAGCTCCTACAATGAGCAGTTCTTC. The encoded protein is CASSSGESSYNEQFF.

The chain couples TRBV5-1 to TRBJ1-6; 11 nucleotides align to TRBD1. Germline values: CDR1 SGHRS, CDR2 YFSETQ. With 0 bases clipped from V and 9 bases from J, the junction kept 5 bases outside the gene matches. This CDR3 is built from 16 residues. In DNA form, the CDR3 reads TGCGCCAGCAGCTTGGCCCCGGGACAGGGGGGTTCACCCCTCCACTTT. Protein sequence: CASSLAPGQGGSPLHF.

This clonotype has more than one count but fewer than ten. The V gene is TRBV12-3 or TRBV12-4, the J gene TRBJ2-2; no reliable D call. The CDR3 length is 14 residues. The V end was cut by 3 bases, the J end by 1 base, with 6 bases between. CDR3 bases: TGTGCCAGCAGTTTCGACGGGAACACCGGGGAGCTGTTTTTT. Its translation is CASSFDGNTGELFF.

The rearrangement joins TRBV30 to TRBJ2-4, with 12 bases matching TRBD2. This CDR3 is built from 16 residues. V was clipped by 1 base and J by 7 bases; unmatched bases: 8. CDR1 GTSNPN and CDR2 SVGIG come from the germline V gene (reference sequence). The CDR3 sequence: CAWSDRTSGILNIQYF. The CDR3 nucleotides are TGTGCCTGGAGTGACCGGACTAGCGGGATACTGAACATTCAGTACTTC.

This chain uses TRBV7-2 with TRBJ2-7, with 11 bases lining up with TRBD2. The CDR3 runs 15 residues. With V trimmed by 5 bases and J by 0 bases, 3 bases remained unmatched. CDR1 is SGHTA and CDR2 is FQGNSA in the germline V gene. CDR3 residues: CASSGTSGSSYEQYF. DNA of the CDR3: TGTGCCAGCAGCGGTACTAGCGGGAGCTCCTACGAGCAGTACTTC.

A few counts support this clonotype. This rearrangement joins TRBV6-5 to TRBJ1-2, with unresolved D. The length of the CDR3 is 16 residues. CDR1 is MNHEY and CDR2 is SVGAGI in the germline V gene. The germline V and J ends were trimmed by 0 bases and 0 bases, with 11 bases remaining between them. The CDR3 here is CASSYSSRFTNYGYTF. CDR3 sequence (DNA): TGTGCCAGCAGTTACTCGAGCCGCTTTACTAACTATGGCTACACCTTC.

This clonotype was observed once. The chain recombines TRBV3-1 with TRBJ2-1; D is possibly TRBD2 (6 bases). Deletions cut 4 bases from V and 9 bases from J, with 16 bases between. The germline V gene has CDR1 LGHDT and CDR2 YNNKEL (reference sequence). This CDR3 contains 14 residues. The CDR3: CASSPMGGQGEQFF. DNA for the CDR3: TGTGCCAGCAGCCCCATGGGGGGTCAGGGTGAGCAGTTCTTC.

This chain joins TRBV6-1 and TRBJ2-7; 9 nucleotides match TRBD2. The CDR3 consists of 15 residues. In germline, CDR1 is MNHNS, CDR2 SASEGT. V gave up 8 bases and J gave up 2 bases; unmatched junction bases: 10. CDR3: CASQIERGVPYEQYF. The CDR3, as DNA: TGTGCCAGCCAGATCGAGCGGGGGGTGCCCTACGAGCAGTACTTC.

A few counts support this clonotype. V is TRBV18 and J is TRBJ2-2; D gene unclear. Germline V gene sequence: CDR1 KGHSH, CDR2 LQKENI. Trimming removed 1 base at V and 0 bases at J, with 9 bases between. This CDR3 is 16 amino acids long. CDR3 residues: CASSPRLTANTGELFF. CDR3 bases: TGTGCCAGCTCACCACGGCTCACCGCGAACACCGGGGAGCTGTTTTTT.

This chain joins TRBV12-3 or TRBV12-4 and TRBJ2-3; TRBD2 matches 9 bases. The V and J ends lost 5 bases and 4 bases, in that order; junction bases with no gene match: 10. This CDR3 comprises 16 residues. The CDR3 bases are TGTGCCAGCAGTCCCCGGGGCGGGGGGGATTCAGATACGCAGTATTTT. Encoded protein: CASSPRGGGDSDTQYF.